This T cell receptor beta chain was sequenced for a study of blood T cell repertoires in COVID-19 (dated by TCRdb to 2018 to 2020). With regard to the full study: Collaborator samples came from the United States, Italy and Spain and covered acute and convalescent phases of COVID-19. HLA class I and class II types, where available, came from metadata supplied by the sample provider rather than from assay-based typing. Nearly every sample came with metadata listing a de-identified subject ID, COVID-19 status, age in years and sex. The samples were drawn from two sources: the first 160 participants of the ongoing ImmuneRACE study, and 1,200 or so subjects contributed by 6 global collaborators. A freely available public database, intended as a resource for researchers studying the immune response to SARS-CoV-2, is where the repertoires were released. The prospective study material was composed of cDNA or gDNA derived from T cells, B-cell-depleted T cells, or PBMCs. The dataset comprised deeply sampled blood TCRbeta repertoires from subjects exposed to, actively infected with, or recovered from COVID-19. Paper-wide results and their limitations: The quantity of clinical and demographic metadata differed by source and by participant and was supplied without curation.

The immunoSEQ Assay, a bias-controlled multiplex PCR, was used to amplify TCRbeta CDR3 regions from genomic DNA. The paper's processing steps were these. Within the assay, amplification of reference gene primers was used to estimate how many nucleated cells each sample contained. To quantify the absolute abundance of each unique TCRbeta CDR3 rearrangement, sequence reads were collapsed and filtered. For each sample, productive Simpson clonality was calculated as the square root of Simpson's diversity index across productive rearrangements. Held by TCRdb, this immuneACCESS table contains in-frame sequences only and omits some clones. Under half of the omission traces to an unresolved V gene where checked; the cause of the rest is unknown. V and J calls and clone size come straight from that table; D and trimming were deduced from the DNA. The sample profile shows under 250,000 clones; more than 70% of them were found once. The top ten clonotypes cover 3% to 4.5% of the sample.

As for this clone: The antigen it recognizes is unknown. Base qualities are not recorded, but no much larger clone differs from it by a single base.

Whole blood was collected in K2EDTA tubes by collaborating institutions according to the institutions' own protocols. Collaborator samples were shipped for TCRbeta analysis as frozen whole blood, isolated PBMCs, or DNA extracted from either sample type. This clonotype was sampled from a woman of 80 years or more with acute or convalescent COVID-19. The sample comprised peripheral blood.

The DNA is as follows: TGTGCCAGCCAGACGGGGAGGGGGGAGACCCAGTACTTC. The resulting protein is CASQTGRGETQYF. The rearrangement combines TRBV7-3 with TRBJ2-5; a weak D assignment points to TRBD2 (7 bases agree). The V and J ends are trimmed by 8 bases and 5 bases, leaving 15 bases between them. According to the germline V gene, CDR1 reads SGHTA and CDR2 reads FQGTGA. From cysteine to phenylalanine, the CDR3 is 13 amino acids long. Kept here is only the CDR3 DNA, which spans 39 bases and is read in frame from base 1.